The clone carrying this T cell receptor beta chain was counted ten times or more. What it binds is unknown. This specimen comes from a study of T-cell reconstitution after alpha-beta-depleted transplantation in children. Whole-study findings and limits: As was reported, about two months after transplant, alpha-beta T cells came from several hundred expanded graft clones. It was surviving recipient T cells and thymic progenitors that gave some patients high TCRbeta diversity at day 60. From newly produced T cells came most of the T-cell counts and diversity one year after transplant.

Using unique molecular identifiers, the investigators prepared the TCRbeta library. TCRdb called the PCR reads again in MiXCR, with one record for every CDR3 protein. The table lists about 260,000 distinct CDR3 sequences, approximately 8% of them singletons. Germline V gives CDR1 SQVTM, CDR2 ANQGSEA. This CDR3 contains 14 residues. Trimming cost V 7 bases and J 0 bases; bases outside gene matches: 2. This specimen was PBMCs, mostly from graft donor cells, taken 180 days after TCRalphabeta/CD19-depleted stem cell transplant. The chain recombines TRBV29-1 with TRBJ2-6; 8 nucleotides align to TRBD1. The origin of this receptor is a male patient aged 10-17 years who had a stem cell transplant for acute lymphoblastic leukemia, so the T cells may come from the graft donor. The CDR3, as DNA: TGCAGCGCACAGGGGGACTCTGGGGCCAACGTCCTGACTTTC. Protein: CSAQGDSGANVLTF.